The 26 T cell receptor beta chains below all came from one sample that was sequenced in a study of T cell changes during pregnancy in multiple sclerosis. This table comes from immunoSEQ multiplex PCR, and its TCRdb copy is limited to in-frame clones, with some not included. Counted here are some 40,000 clones, 85% to 90% occurring once; the ten biggest clones make up 4% to 6%. Sequences were derived from peripheral blood, sampled in the second trimester of pregnancy. These receptors all come from a female donor in good health, enrolled as a control in a pregnancy study.

This clone has a single count. The chain is built from TRBV6-1 and TRBJ1-1; TRBD1 might be the D (5 bases). The germline V gene encodes CDR1 MNHNS and CDR2 SASEGT. V gave up 7 bases and J gave up 3 bases, with 15 bases separating them. This CDR3 spans 14 amino acids. CDR3 region: CASKEKGEDTEAFF. The CDR3 bases are TGTGCCAGCAAAGAGAAAGGGGAAGACACTGAAGCTTTCTTT.

This chain connects TRBV6-5 to TRBJ1-1; 10 nucleotides agree with TRBD1. CDR1 and CDR2 from the germline V gene are MNHEY and SVGAGI. CDR3 size: 13 residues. J was trimmed by 3 bases and V by 8 bases; bases with no gene match: 3. The CDR3 region is CASEGTGDTEAFF. The CDR3 DNA is TGTGCCAGCGAAGGGACAGGGGACACTGAAGCTTTCTTT.

V gene TRBV6-4 combines with J gene TRBJ2-1; tentatively, D is TRBD2 (6 bases). V was trimmed by 3 bases and J by 0 bases, leaving 9 bases between them. This CDR3 spans 15 amino acids. From germline, CDR1 is MRHNA and CDR2 SNTAGT. DNA for the CDR3: TGTGCCAGCAGTGATGGGGGGAGCTCCTACAATGAGCAGTTCTTC. Translation: CASSDGGSSYNEQFF.

The chain links TRBV2 to TRBJ2-1, with unresolved D. The germline gives CDR1 SNHLY, CDR2 FYNNEI. V gave up 3 bases and J gave up 5 bases, with 20 bases separating them. This CDR3 region has 17 residues. CDR3 in DNA: TGTGCCAGCAGTGAGCGAGTTAGAGGTCTCGTAGACAATGAGCAGTTCTTC. It yields the protein CASSERVRGLVDNEQFF.

This rearrangement joins TRBV7-6 to TRBJ2-3; maybe TRBD2 (5 bases). V was pared by 2 bases and J by 13 bases, with 16 bases between. This CDR3 is 13 amino acids long. CDR1 SGHVS and CDR2 FNYEAQ come from the germline V gene. This CDR3 is CASSLRGRGQKYF. The DNA of the CDR3 is TGTGCCAGCAGCTTAAGAGGGCGCGGCCAGAAGTATTTT. Drawing the rest from reference TRBV7-6 and TRBJ2-3, the complete variable domain is GAGVSQSPRYKVTKRGQDVALRCDPISGHVSLYWYRQALGQGPEFLTYFNYEAQQDKSGLPNDRFSAERPEGSISTLTIQRTEQRDSAMYRCASSLRGRGQKYFGPGTRLTVL.

V usage is TRBV13 and J usage is TRBJ1-1; 11 bases align to TRBD1. The CDR3 consists of 18 residues. CDR1 and CDR2 from the germline V gene are PRHDT and FYEKMQ (reference sequence). The trim removed 3 bases at V and 5 bases at J, leaving 14 bases unmatched. CDR3 nucleotide sequence: TGTGCCAGCAGCTTTCACCCCGGACAGGGGGCTAGACGGACTGAAGCTTTCTTT. This sequence encodes CASSFHPGQGARRTEAFF.

The gene calls are TRBV7-6 and TRBJ2-5, with a weak D call TRBD2 (6 bases). CDR1 SGHVS and CDR2 FNYEAQ come from the germline V gene. CDR3 size: 14 residues. V lost 5 bases and J 0 bases, leaving 10 bases between the germline ends. CDR3 residues: CASSTAGYQETQYF. CDR3 in DNA: TGTGCCAGCAGCACTGCGGGGTACCAAGAGACCCAGTACTTC.

The chain couples TRBV5-4 to TRBJ2-3; 12 bases match TRBD2. V lost 3 bases, J lost 3 bases, and 5 bases stayed unmatched. This CDR3 spans 16 amino acids. Germline V gene data show CDR1 as SGHNT and CDR2 as YYREEE (reference sequence). This CDR3 reads CASSSLGLAGTDTQYF. The CDR3 DNA sequence: TGTGCCAGCAGCTCGCTCGGACTAGCGGGAACAGATACGCAGTATTTT.

The rearrangement uses TRBV4-1 and TRBJ2-3, with TRBD2 matching 13 bases. This CDR3 spans 16 amino acids. Germline V gives CDR1 MGHRA, CDR2 YSYEKL. The ends lost 4 bases at V and 6 bases at J; junction bases unmatched: 7. The CDR3 DNA reads TGCGCCAGCAGCCCCCGAACTAGCGGGGGGGCGGATACGCAGTATTTT. It specifies CASSPRTSGGADTQYF.

The rearrangement links TRBV27 to TRBJ1-1; D possibly corresponds to TRBD1 (6 bases). This CDR3 comprises 15 residues. V lost 5 bases and J 1 base, leaving 14 bases between the germline ends. Germline CDR1 is MNHEY and CDR2 is SMNVEV (reference sequence). CDR3 sequence: CASSLGIQGNTEAFF. CDR3 in DNA: TGTGCCAGCAGTCTGGGAATACAGGGGAACACTGAAGCTTTCTTT.

The chain joins TRBV5-4 to TRBJ1-1, with D maybe TRBD1 (5 bases). Germline CDR1 and CDR2: SGHNT and YYREEE (reference sequence). The CDR3 contains 14 residues. V gave up 2 bases and J gave up 5 bases, with 13 bases separating them. The CDR3 here is CASSFQVEGTEAFF. In nucleotides, the CDR3 is TGTGCCAGCAGCTTCCAGGTGGAGGGGACTGAAGCTTTCTTT.

The chain combines TRBV19 with TRBJ2-2, with TRBD1 as a possible D gene (5 bases). The germline V and J ends were trimmed by 4 bases and 0 bases, with 12 bases remaining between them. The CDR3 runs 16 residues. Germline V gene lookup returns CDR1 LNHDA and CDR2 SQIVND (reference sequence). CDR3 nucleotides: TGTGCCAGTAGTAGACAGCATGCCACGAACACCGGGGAGCTGTTTTTT. Its protein product is CASSRQHATNTGELFF.

This rearrangement joins TRBV5-1 to TRBJ1-3; possible D gene TRBD1, 5 bases. Per the germline V gene, CDR1 is SGHRS and CDR2 is YFSETQ. The CDR3 length is 14 residues. V was pared by 5 bases and J by 4 bases, with 13 bases between. The CDR3 spells CASSSDSFGNTIYF. In DNA form, the CDR3 reads TGCGCCAGCAGTTCTGACAGTTTCGGAAACACCATATATTTT.

The rearrangement joins TRBV11-3 to TRBJ2-1; D may be TRBD1 (6 bases). CDR3 length equals 15 residues. Germline V gives CDR1 SGHNT, CDR2 YENEEA. V lost 4 bases and J 6 bases, leaving 16 bases between the germline ends. The CDR3 region has the DNA TGTGCCAGCAGCTCCACGGGACAAAGTTCCAATGAGCAGTTCTTC. Translation gives CASSSTGQSSNEQFF.

The chain is built from TRBV4-3 and TRBJ2-3; possible D gene TRBD2, 5 bases. Looked up from germline, CDR1 is LGHNA and CDR2 is YSLEER. The CDR3 extends over 14 amino acids. V lost 0 bases and J 9 bases, leaving 13 bases between the germline ends. Written as DNA, the CDR3 is TGCGCCAGCAGCCAAGATCCAACCAGAGGGACGCAGTATTTT. This sequence encodes CASSQDPTRGTQYF.

The gene calls are TRBV5-6 and TRBJ1-2; D is perhaps TRBD1 (6 bases). CDR1 is SGHDT, CDR2 YYEEEE, per germline. The CDR3 covers 15 residues. V was pared by 1 base and J by 7 bases, with 17 bases between. This chain's CDR3 is CASSLRGAGISGYTF. CDR3 nucleotide sequence: TGTGCCAGCAGCTTGCGGGGGGCAGGGATAAGTGGCTACACCTTC.

This chain joins TRBV18 and TRBJ2-7; 8 nucleotides align to TRBD2. V shed 5 bases and J 5 bases; nucleotides not matched to a gene: 8. The CDR3 loop spans 14 amino acids. Germline V gene data show CDR1 as KGHSH and CDR2 as LQKENI. The chain's CDR3 is CASSGTSQDNEQYF. The CDR3 region has the DNA TGTGCCAGCTCAGGGACTAGTCAGGACAACGAGCAGTACTTC.

The chain has TRBV4-1 and TRBJ1-2; TRBD1 agrees at 11 bases. The junction had 8 bases not matched to a gene; V was cut back by 3 bases and J by 8 bases. This CDR3 has 15 residues. Germline assignment: CDR1 MGHRA and CDR2 YSYEKL. In DNA form, the CDR3 reads TGCGCCAGCAGCCAGGCCGGGACAGGGGGTCGGGGCTACACCTTC. Protein: CASSQAGTGGRGYTF.

The chain links TRBV11-2 to TRBJ1-1; possible D gene TRBD1, 6 bases. The CDR3 loop spans 14 amino acids. Trimming pared 6 bases from V and 1 base from J, leaving 12 bases between. Per germline, CDR1 SGHAT and CDR2 FQNNGV. The CDR3 DNA reads TGTGCCAGCAGTGACAGGAGGACGAACACTGAAGCTTTCTTT. As protein: CASSDRRTNTEAFF.

Of note for this clone: Compared with germline, one end of the junction differs, possibly owing to a read error. The chain combines TRBV7-7 with TRBJ2-1, with 7 bases matching TRBD1. The CDR3 is 13 residues long. Germline V gene sequence: CDR1 SSHAT, CDR2 FNYEAQ (reference sequence). In DNA form, the CDR3 reads TGTGCTAGCAGCCCGGGACAGTACAATGAGCAGTTCTTC. This translates into CASSPGQYNEQFF.

The rearrangement joins TRBV6-5 to TRBJ2-3; 7 bases are shared with TRBD1. Germline assignment: CDR1 MNHEY and CDR2 SVGAGI. V dropped 7 bases and J dropped 2; count of bases not matched to a gene: 9. The CDR3 sequence is 15 residues long. CDR3 bases: TGTGCCAGCACCAAGAACAGGGGTCCCACAGATACGCAGTATTTT. Translated: CASTKNRGPTDTQYF.

This clone was picked up one time. The gene calls are TRBV2 and TRBJ1-1; no firm D call. The CDR3 spans 13 residues. Germline-derived CDR1 and CDR2 are SNHLY and FYNNEI. V lost 8 bases, J lost 1 base, and 11 bases lay in between. DNA of the CDR3: TGTGCCAGCGCACGGGAGGCGAACACTGAAGCTTTCTTT. Its translation is CASAREANTEAFF.

The rearrangement joins TRBV27 to TRBJ2-3, with TRBD2 matching over 8 bases. The CDR3 runs to 15 residues. V trimming: 10 bases; J trimming: 2 bases; junction bases outside the gene matches: 11. Germline V gene data show CDR1 as MNHEY and CDR2 as SMNVEV (reference sequence). CDR3 loop: CATLPTGGYTDTQYF. The DNA of the CDR3 is TGTGCCACCCTTCCAACGGGGGGGTACACAGATACGCAGTATTTT.

This chain connects TRBV6-9 to TRBJ1-2, with a weak D call TRBD1 (5 bases). V shed 3 bases and J shed 7 bases, with 9 bases lying between them. The CDR3 spans 12 residues. Germline V CDR1 and CDR2: MNHGY, SVAAGI. The CDR3 DNA reads as TGTGCCAGCAGTTACGTCGGGGGTGGCTACACCTTC. It encodes CASSYVGGGYTF.

This chain links TRBV15 with TRBJ1-4; D remains unclear. V dropped 1 base and J dropped 4 bases, with 4 bases sitting between them. The CDR3 is 13 residues long. Per germline, CDR1 LNHNV and CDR2 YYDKDF (reference sequence). This chain's CDR3 is CATSRVYNEKLFF. CDR3 in DNA: TGTGCCACCAGCAGAGTTTATAATGAAAAACTGTTTTTT. The full variable domain, with the rest looked up from reference TRBV15 and TRBJ1-4, is DAMVIQNPRYQVTQFGKPVTLSCSQTLNHNVMYWYQQKSSQAPKLLFHYYDKDFNNEADTPDNFQSRRPNTSFCFLDIRSPGLGDTAMYLCATSRVYNEKLFFGSGTQLSVL.

This sequence joins TRBV6-6 and TRBJ2-7; D might be TRBD1 (7 bases). The CDR3 has 15 amino acids. Germline V gives CDR1 MNHNY, CDR2 SVGAGI (reference sequence). Trimming cost V 2 bases and J 0 bases, with 11 bases left between them. CDR3 in amino acids: CASSYPGGSSYEQYF. The CDR3 DNA reads as TGTGCCAGCAGTTACCCAGGGGGGAGCTCCTACGAGCAGTACTTC.